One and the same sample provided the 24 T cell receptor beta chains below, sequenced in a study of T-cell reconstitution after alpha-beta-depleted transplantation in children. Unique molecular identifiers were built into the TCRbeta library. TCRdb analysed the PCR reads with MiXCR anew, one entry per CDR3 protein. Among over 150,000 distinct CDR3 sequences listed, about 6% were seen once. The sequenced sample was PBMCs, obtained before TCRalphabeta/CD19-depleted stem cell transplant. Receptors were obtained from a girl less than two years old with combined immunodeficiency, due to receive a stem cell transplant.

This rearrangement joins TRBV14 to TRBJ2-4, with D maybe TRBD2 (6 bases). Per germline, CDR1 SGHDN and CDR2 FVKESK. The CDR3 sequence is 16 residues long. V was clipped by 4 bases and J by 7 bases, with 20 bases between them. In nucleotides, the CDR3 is TGTGCCAGCAGCCGCCCTACCCCCGGGACTCGGAACATTCAGTACTTC. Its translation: CASSRPTPGTRNIQYF. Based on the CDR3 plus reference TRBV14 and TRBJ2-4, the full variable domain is EAGVTQFPSHSVIEKGQTVTLRCDPISGHDNLYWYRRVMGKEIKFLLHFVKESKQDESGMPNNRFLAERTGGTYSTLKVQPAELEDSGVYFCASSRPTPGTRNIQYFGAGTRLSVL.

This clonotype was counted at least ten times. Here the CDR3 DNA reads TGCGCCAGCAGAAGGGACAGGGGGCGCGAGGGCGAAAAACTGTTTTTT. As protein: CASRRDRGREGEKLFF. The chain combines TRBV5-1 with TRBJ1-4; 12 positions agree with TRBD1. The CDR3 loop spans 16 amino acids. CDR1 and CDR2 from the germline V gene are SGHRS and YFSETQ. After removal of 5 bases from V and 8 bases from J, the junction contained 10 bases not matched to a gene.

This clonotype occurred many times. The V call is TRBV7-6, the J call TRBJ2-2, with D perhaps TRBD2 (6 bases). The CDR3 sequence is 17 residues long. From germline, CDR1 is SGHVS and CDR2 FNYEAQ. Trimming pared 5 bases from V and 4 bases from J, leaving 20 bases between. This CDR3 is CASSGSGRGSVTGELFF. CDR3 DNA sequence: TGTGCCAGCAGCGGCAGCGGTCGGGGGTCGGTCACCGGGGAGCTGTTTTTT. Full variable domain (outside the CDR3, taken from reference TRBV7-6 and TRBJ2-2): GAGVSQSPRYKVTKRGQDVALRCDPISGHVSLYWYRQALGQGPEFLTYFNYEAQQDKSGLPNDRFSAERPEGSISTLTIQRTEQRDSAMYRCASSGSGRGSVTGELFFGEGSRLTVL.

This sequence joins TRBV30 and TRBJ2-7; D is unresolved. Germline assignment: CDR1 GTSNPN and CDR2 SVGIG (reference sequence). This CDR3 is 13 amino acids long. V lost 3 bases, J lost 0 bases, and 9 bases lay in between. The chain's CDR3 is CAWRASSSYEQYF. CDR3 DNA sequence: TGTGCCTGGAGGGCCTCTAGCTCCTACGAGCAGTACTTC.

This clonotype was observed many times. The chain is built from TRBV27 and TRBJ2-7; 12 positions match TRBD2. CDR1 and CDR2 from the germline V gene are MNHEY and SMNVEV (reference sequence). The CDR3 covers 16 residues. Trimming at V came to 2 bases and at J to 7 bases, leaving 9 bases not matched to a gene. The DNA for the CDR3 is TGTGCCAGCAGTTTAATGGCTAGCGGGGGGGCGCGGGAGCAGTACTTC. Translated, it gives CASSLMASGGAREQYF.

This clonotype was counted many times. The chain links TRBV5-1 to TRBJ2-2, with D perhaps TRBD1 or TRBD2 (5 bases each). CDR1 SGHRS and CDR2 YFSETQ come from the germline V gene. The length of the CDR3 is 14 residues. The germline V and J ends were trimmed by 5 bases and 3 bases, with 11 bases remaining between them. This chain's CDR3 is CASRGEFDTGELFF. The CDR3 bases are TGCGCCAGCAGAGGGGAGTTTGACACCGGGGAGCTGTTTTTT.

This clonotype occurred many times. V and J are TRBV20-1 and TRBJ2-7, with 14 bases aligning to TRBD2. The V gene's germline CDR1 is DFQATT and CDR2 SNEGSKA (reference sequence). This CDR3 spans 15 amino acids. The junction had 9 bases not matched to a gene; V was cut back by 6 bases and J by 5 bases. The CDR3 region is CSAGGLAGAVHEQYF. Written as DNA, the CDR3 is TGCAGTGCAGGGGGACTAGCGGGAGCGGTCCACGAGCAGTACTTC.

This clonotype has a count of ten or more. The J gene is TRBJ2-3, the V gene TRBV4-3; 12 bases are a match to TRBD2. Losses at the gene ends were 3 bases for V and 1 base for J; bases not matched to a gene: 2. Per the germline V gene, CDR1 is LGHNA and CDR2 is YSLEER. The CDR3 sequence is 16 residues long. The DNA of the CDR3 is TGCGCCAGCAGCCACGGGACTAGCGGGCGCACAGATACGCAGTATTTT. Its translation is CASSHGTSGRTDTQYF.

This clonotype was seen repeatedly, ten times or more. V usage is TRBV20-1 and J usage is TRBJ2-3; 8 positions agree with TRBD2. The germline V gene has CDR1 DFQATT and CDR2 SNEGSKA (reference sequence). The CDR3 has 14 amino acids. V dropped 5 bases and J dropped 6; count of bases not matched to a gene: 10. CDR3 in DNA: TGCAGTGCTCCAGGAACGGGAGGGGCCGATACGCAGTATTTT. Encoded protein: CSAPGTGGADTQYF.

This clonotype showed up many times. CDR3 region: CATSRRAWHEQFF. As DNA, the CDR3 is TGTGCCACCAGCAGACGAGCGTGGCATGAGCAGTTCTTC. V and J are TRBV15 and TRBJ2-1, with D uncertain. V was trimmed by 2 bases and J by 8 bases, leaving 10 bases between them. The CDR3 totals 13 residues. Germline-derived CDR1 and CDR2 are LNHNV and YYDKDF (reference sequence).

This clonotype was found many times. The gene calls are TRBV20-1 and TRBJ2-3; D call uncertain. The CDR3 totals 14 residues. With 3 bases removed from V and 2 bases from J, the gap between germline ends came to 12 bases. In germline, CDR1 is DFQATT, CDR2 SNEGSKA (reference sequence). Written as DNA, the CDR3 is TGCAGTGCTAGGTCTTCTGTATACACAGATACGCAGTATTTT. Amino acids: CSARSSVYTDTQYF.

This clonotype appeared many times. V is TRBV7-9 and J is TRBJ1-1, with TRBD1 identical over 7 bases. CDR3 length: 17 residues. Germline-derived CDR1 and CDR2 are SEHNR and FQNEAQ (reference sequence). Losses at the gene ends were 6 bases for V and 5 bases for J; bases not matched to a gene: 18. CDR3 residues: CASSFSGTARAKTEAFF. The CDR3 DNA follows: TGTGCCAGCAGTTTTTCCGGGACAGCGAGGGCGAAAACTGAAGCTTTCTTT.

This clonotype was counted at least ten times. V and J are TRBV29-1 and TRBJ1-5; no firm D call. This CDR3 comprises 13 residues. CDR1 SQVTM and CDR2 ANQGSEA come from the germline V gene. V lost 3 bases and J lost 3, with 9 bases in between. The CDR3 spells CSVDEGFNQPQHF. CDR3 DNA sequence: TGCAGCGTTGATGAGGGATTCAATCAGCCCCAGCATTTT.

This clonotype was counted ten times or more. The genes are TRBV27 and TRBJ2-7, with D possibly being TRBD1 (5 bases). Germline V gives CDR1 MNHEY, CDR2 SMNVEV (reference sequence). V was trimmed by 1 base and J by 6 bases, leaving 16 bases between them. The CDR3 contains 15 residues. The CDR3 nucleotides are TGTGCCAGCAGTTTATTAGGGGCGCCAGTCGGCGAGCAGTACTTC. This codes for CASSLLGAPVGEQYF.

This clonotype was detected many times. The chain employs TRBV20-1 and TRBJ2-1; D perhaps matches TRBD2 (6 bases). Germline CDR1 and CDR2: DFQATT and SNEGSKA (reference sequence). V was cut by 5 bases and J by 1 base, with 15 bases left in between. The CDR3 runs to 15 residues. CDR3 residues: CSAPGEVGSYNEQFF. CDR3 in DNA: TGCAGTGCTCCCGGGGAGGTCGGGTCCTACAATGAGCAGTTCTTC.

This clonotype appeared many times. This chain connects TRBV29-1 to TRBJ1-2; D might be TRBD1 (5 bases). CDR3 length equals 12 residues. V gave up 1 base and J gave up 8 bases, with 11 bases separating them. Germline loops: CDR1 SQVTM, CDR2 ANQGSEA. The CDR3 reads CSVEARGWGYTF. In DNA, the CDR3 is TGCAGCGTTGAAGCTCGGGGCTGGGGCTACACCTTC.

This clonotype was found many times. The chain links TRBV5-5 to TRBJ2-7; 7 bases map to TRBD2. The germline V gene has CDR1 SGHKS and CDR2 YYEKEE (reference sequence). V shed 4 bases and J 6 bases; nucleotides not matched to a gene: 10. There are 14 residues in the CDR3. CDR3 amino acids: CASSATSPYSEQYF. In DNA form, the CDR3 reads TGTGCCAGCAGCGCGACTAGCCCCTACAGCGAGCAGTACTTC.

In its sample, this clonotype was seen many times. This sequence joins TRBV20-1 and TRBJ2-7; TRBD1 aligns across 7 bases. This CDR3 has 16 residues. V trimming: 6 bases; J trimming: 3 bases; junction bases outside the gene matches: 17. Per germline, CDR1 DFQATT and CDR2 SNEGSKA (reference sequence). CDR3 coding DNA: TGCAGTGCCACCCGGACAGGCCAGGCCTTAGACTACGAGCAGTACTTC. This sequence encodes CSATRTGQALDYEQYF.

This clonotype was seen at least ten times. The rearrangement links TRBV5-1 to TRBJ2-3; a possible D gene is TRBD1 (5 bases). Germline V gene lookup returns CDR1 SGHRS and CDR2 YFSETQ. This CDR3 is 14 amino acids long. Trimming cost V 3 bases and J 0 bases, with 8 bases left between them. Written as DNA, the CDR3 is TGCGCCAGCAGCTACAGACAGAGCACAGATACGCAGTATTTT. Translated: CASSYRQSTDTQYF.

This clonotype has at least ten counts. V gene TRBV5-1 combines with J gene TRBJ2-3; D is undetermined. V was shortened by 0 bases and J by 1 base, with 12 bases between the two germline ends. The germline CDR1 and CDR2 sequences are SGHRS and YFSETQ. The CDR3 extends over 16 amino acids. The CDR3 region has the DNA TGCGCCAGCAGCTTGGTACGGAGAGGTGGCACAGATACGCAGTATTTT. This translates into CASSLVRRGGTDTQYF.

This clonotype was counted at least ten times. CDR3 protein: CASSFIIGAGGSRSRGRDTGELFF. Written as DNA, the CDR3 is TGTGCCAGCAGTTTTATTATAGGAGCGGGGGGGTCCCGGTCGAGAGGTCGAGACACCGGGGAGCTGTTTTTT. This sequence joins TRBV27 and TRBJ2-2, with 10 bases fitting TRBD2. The CDR3 spans 24 residues. Trimming at V came to 3 bases and at J to 3 bases, leaving 28 bases not matched to a gene. CDR1 is MNHEY, CDR2 SMNVEV, per germline (reference sequence).

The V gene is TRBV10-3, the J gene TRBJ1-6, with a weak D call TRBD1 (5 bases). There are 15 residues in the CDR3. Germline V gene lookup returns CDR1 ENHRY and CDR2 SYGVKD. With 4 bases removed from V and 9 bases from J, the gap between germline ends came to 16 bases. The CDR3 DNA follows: TGTGCCATCAGTGTTTCCCCCGAGGGGACTTCACCCCTCCACTTT. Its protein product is CAISVSPEGTSPLHF.

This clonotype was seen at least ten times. Here the CDR3 reads CASSQGSLTDEQYF. The CDR3 DNA reads TGTGCCAGCAGCCAAGGATCGCTTACGGACGAGCAGTACTTC. The rearrangement joins TRBV3-1 to TRBJ2-7, with D unresolved. CDR1 LGHDT and CDR2 YNNKEL come from the germline V gene (reference sequence). The CDR3 covers 14 residues. The V gene lost 1 base and the J gene lost 5 bases, with 12 bases spanning the gap.

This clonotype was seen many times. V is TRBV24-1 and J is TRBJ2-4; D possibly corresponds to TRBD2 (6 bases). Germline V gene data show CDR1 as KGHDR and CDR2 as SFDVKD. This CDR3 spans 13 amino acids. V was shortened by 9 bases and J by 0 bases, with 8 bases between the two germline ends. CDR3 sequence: CATRGLAKNIQYF. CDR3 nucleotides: TGTGCCACCCGGGGACTAGCCAAAAACATTCAGTACTTC.